This T cell receptor (beta chain) is from a study of T cells after yellow fever vaccination (dated by TCRdb to between 2019 and 2020). With regard to the full study: Libraries from fractions with low cell numbers were prepared with the SMART-Seq v4 Ultra Low Input RNA kit. To follow T-cell clones before and after both primary and booster YFV17D yellow fever vaccination, bulk TCR alpha and beta repertoires underwent longitudinal sequencing. Two healthy male donors, one aged 18 to 30 and one aged 30 to 40 years, were included in the cohort. Blood samples were taken at several timepoints before and after primary and secondary immunization, and bulk PBMC replicates and cell subsets were isolated.

Worth noting for this clonotype: Its antigen is currently not known. Base qualities are not at hand, and no much larger clone is one base apart.

What the study reported, not specific to this receptor: Computational filtering was required because FACS-sorted repertoires could contain abundant contaminating clonotypes from the bulk population. A small fraction of clonotypes appeared in both the CD4 and CD8 compartments, likely as a result of convergent recombination. Because only a couple of donors were included in the study, the extent to which the findings can be generalized is limited. Compared with the primary T-cell response, the secondary T-cell response was weaker but faster, peaking on day 5 rather than day 15. After the booster, most of the clones that had expanded following primary vaccination were detected again (roughly 96% of CD4 and around 88% of CD8), which suggests that memory was broadly maintained.

Sequencing used an Illumina NovaSeq 6000. TCR cDNA was made using 5'RACE template switching, a step that added a universal primer site and unique molecular identifiers. Priming of cDNA synthesis was performed from both the TCR alpha and TCR beta constant segments. Library amplification involved two PCR steps, and the second step added sample barcodes and sequencing adapters. Libraries were sequenced on Illumina HiSeq 2500 (2x100 bp) or NovaSeq (2x150 bp). Concerning the study's data processing: MIGEC handled demultiplexing of reads and collapsing into UMI consensus sequences, while MiXCR performed V(D)J alignment. Clonotypes responding to the vaccine were identified with edgeR on replicate PBMC samples, with the criteria of FDR below 0.01 and a log2 fold change above 5 up to day 15. Each bulk clonotype received a CD4 or CD8 identity based on whether the sequenced CD4 or CD8 repertoire contained that clonotype at higher abundance. The public reads were quality trimmed at Q25 with fastp and then assembled into clones with MiXCR by TCRdb, keeping productive beta chains. Under each unique CDR3 protein, matching rows form one entry showing the most common genes and DNA. The authors' filters were not applied to this entry. The sample table records 300,000 to 350,000 distinct CDR3 sequences; 3.5% to 4.5% of these occur just once. The top ten clonotypes cover roughly a fifth of the sample.

There are 13 amino acids in the CDR3, from cysteine to phenylalanine inclusive. Only the CDR3 region is kept as DNA, spanning 39 bases read in frame from base 1. V lost 0 bases and J lost 6 bases; the stretch between them is 9 bases long. Per the germline V gene, SGHRS is the CDR1 and YFSETQ is the CDR2. The treatment or condition label on this specimen signifies: live attenuated yellow fever vaccine strain. At each blood-draw timepoint, two biological replicates of bulk PBMCs were obtained. PBMCs were isolated from peripheral blood using a standard Ficoll-Paque protocol. TriZol was used to extract RNA from bulk PBMCs, from CD4 and CD8 fractions, and from dextramer-positive and dextramer-negative fractions.

The sequencing used PBMCs, collected 15 days after the yellow fever booster vaccination. The rearrangement joined TRBV5-1 to TRBJ1-2, with no D gene named confidently. This receptor was taken from a man aged 18-30 years who received the YFV17D yellow fever vaccine. The CDR3 protein: CASSLESANGYTF. The DNA sequence is as follows: TGCGCCAGCAGCTTGGAATCTGCAAATGGCTACACCTTC.